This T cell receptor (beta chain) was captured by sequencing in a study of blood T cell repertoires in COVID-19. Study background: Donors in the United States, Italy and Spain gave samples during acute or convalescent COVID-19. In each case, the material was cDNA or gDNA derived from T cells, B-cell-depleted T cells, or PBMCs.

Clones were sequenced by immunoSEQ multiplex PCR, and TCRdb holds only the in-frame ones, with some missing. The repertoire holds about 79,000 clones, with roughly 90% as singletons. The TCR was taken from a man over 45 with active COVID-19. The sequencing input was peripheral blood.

The CDR3 DNA sequence: TGCGCCAGCAGTGAGCGTCCCGGGACTAGGGGCGGGGAGCTGTTTTTT. Its translation: CASSERPGTRGGELFF. This chain uses TRBV10-1 with TRBJ2-2, with 8 bases identical to TRBD2. Germline V gives CDR1 WNHNN, CDR2 SYGVQD (reference sequence). Trimming removed 2 bases from V and 7 bases from J; junction bases left unmatched: 9. CDR3 length: 16 residues.